The 14 T cell receptor beta chains in this list originate from one sample, sequenced in a study of blood T cells in healthy people across ages (dated by TCRdb to the mid-2010s). The library relied on 5' RACE. Sequencing instrument: Illumina HiSeq 2500. A second PCR of about 6 to 11 cycles was performed with a sample-barcoded 5' primer and a J-beta primer mix. TCRdb reprocessing: public reads trimmed at Q25 with fastp, clones called with MiXCR, in-frame beta chains kept. Rows merge per CDR3 protein into single entries with the most common DNA and genes. The sample table records hundreds of thousands of distinct CDR3 sequences; roughly 41% of these occur just once. 30% of the sample is held by the ten biggest clonotypes. The source material was blood. The origin of the receptors is a man older than 75 in good health.

This chain joins TRBV7-2 and TRBJ2-1; 8 bases map to TRBD2. This CDR3 is built from 14 residues. Germline V lookup: CDR1 SGHTA, CDR2 FQGNSA. With 5 bases clipped from V and 5 bases from J, the junction kept 5 bases outside the gene matches. The chain's CDR3 is CASSPREGNNEQFF. The CDR3, as DNA: TGTGCCAGCAGCCCCCGGGAGGGGAACAATGAGCAGTTCTTC.

The chain has TRBV14 and TRBJ2-7; 9 bases map to TRBD1. Germline V CDR1 and CDR2: SGHDN, FVKESK. The CDR3 runs 14 residues. The V segment lost 3 bases and the J segment 6 bases; nucleotides outside the gene matches: 6. CDR3 amino acids: CASSQWTGAPEQYF. CDR3 coding DNA: TGTGCCAGCAGCCAGTGGACAGGGGCTCCCGAGCAGTACTTC. Full variable domain (missing parts from reference TRBV14 and TRBJ2-7): EAGVTQFPSHSVIEKGQTVTLRCDPISGHDNLYWYRRVMGKEIKFLLHFVKESKQDESGMPNNRFLAERTGGTYSTLKVQPAELEDSGVYFCASSQWTGAPEQYFGPGTRLTVT.

This chain links TRBV7-2 with TRBJ1-2; 7 bases are shared with TRBD1. The V segment lost 5 bases and the J segment 4 bases; nucleotides outside the gene matches: 7. From germline, CDR1 is SGHTA and CDR2 FQGNSA. CDR3 length: 14 residues. As DNA, the CDR3 is TGTGCCAGCAGCGCAATACAGGGGAGCTATGGCTACACCTTC. It specifies CASSAIQGSYGYTF.

This clonotype was seen more than once but under ten times. The gene calls are TRBV7-3 and TRBJ2-2; tentatively, D is TRBD1 or TRBD2 (5 bases each). CDR1 is SGHTA, CDR2 FQGTGA, per germline. The CDR3 consists of 16 residues. The V end was cut by 5 bases, the J end by 5 bases, with 18 bases between. CDR3 region: CASSATPGPLTGELFF. The DNA for the CDR3 is TGTGCCAGCAGCGCCACGCCGGGGCCCCTGACCGGGGAGCTGTTTTTT.

To note about this clonotype: With a much larger clone just one base away, this may be a read error. This chain connects TRBV11-2 to TRBJ1-2; D remains unclear. Germline CDR1 is SGHAT and CDR2 is FQNNGV. The ends were cut back, 7 bases at V and 6 bases at J, with 12 bases in the middle. This CDR3 has 12 amino acids. The CDR3 loop reads CASNQHLDGYTF. The CDR3 nucleotides are TGTGCCAGCAACCAACACCTGGATGGCTACACCTTC.

The chain joins TRBV6-1 to TRBJ2-3, with 15 bases matching TRBD2. Germline CDR1 MNHNS, CDR2 SASEGT. CDR3 length equals 16 residues. The V gene end was trimmed by 2 bases and the J gene end by 10 bases; junction bases not matched to a gene: 7. The CDR3 DNA sequence: TGTGCCAGCAGTGAACTGGGACTAGCGGGGGGAGGAGCGCAGTATTTT. Translating it yields CASSELGLAGGGAQYF.

This clonotype turned up a few times. V gene TRBV12-3 or TRBV12-4 combines with J gene TRBJ2-3; 11 positions agree with TRBD1. Trimming cost V 4 bases and J 0 bases; bases outside gene matches: 0. This CDR3 has 15 amino acids. The DNA for the CDR3 is TGTGCCAGCAGTTGGGACAGGGGGAGCACAGATACGCAGTATTTT. It codes for CASSWDRGSTDTQYF.

The chain is built from TRBV20-1 and TRBJ2-5; D is undetermined. This CDR3 is 12 amino acids long. Per germline, CDR1 DFQATT and CDR2 SNEGSKA (reference sequence). V lost 6 bases to trimming and J lost 4 bases, with 12 bases between them. The CDR3 nucleotides read TGCAGTGCACAGACGAACGGAGAGACCCAGTACTTC. Protein sequence: CSAQTNGETQYF.

This rearrangement joins TRBV20-1 to TRBJ2-5, with a possible D match to TRBD1 (5 bases). The length of the CDR3 is 13 residues. The V gene's germline CDR1 is DFQATT and CDR2 SNEGSKA (reference sequence). V lost 2 bases and J lost 5, with 12 bases in between. The CDR3 DNA is TGCAGTGCTAGAAATGTTGGGGCGGAGACCCAGTACTTC. Encoded protein: CSARNVGAETQYF.

The chain employs TRBV21-1 and TRBJ2-1; TRBD2 is the table's D call, not checked against the DNA. TRBV21-1 is designated a pseudogene. The CDR3 contains 15 residues. The CDR3 loop is CASSTGLLSYNEQFF. DNA of the CDR3: TGTGCCAGCAGCACCGGACTTCTCTCCTACAATGAGCAGTTCTTC.

This rearrangement joins TRBV18 to TRBJ2-7; no definite D call. This CDR3 contains 13 residues. With 0 bases removed from V and 2 bases from J, the gap between germline ends came to 5 bases. CDR1 is KGHSH, CDR2 LQKENI, per germline. The CDR3: CASSPPVTYEQYF. Here the CDR3 DNA reads TGTGCCAGCTCACCACCAGTGACCTACGAGCAGTACTTC.

This clonotype has at least ten counts. The chain combines TRBV6-2 or TRBV6-3 with TRBJ1-4; D might be TRBD1 (5 bases). V was clipped by 2 bases and J by 7 bases, with 11 bases between them. CDR3 length: 14 amino acids. In germline, CDR1 is MNHEY, CDR2 SVGEGT. The chain's CDR3 is CASSYAGAGEKLFF. CDR3 DNA: TGTGCCAGCAGTTACGCCGGGGCCGGTGAAAAACTGTTTTTT.

This chain joins TRBV2 and TRBJ2-3, with 11 bases that match TRBD2. CDR3 length: 15 amino acids. V dropped 6 bases and J dropped 5; count of bases not matched to a gene: 7. Per germline, CDR1 SNHLY and CDR2 FYNNEI. This CDR3 is CASSTGTSGRDTQYF. CDR3 bases: TGTGCCAGCAGCACCGGGACTAGCGGAAGAGATACGCAGTATTTT. Looking up the rest from reference TRBV2 and TRBJ2-3 gives the full variable domain: EPEVTQTPSHQVTQMGQEVILRCVPISNHLYFYWYRQILGQKVEFLVSFYNNEISEKSEIFDDQFSVERPDGSNFTLKIRSTKLEDSAMYFCASSTGTSGRDTQYFGPGTRLTVL.

This clonotype came up once. The chain combines TRBV20-1 with TRBJ2-5; 13 bases are shared with TRBD2. Germline CDR1 DFQATT, CDR2 SNEGSKA (reference sequence). CDR3 size: 16 residues. V lost 5 bases, J lost 2 bases, and 8 bases stayed unmatched. The CDR3 here is CSAAITSGGEQETQYF. The DNA of the CDR3 is TGCAGTGCTGCGATTACTAGCGGGGGGGAACAAGAGACCCAGTACTTC.